The 29 T cell receptor beta chains reported below all come from one sample, sequenced in a study of cytomegalovirus exposure and HLA in healthy donors (dated by TCRdb to the late 2010s). The receptor library was made with the immunoSEQ multiplex PCR assay. A mixture of 60 forward primers for TCR Vbeta segments and 13 reverse primers for TCR Jbeta segments was used in the multiplex PCR. Here the immuneACCESS table is served through TCRdb, limited to in-frame sequences with V and J called. Missing clones are a known gap in these copies; in checked studies unresolved V genes cover under half, and the rest lacks a known reason. Here the sample has 200,000 to 250,000 clones; roughly 80% occur a single time. Under 0.25% of the sample comes from the top ten. The sequenced sample consisted of PBMCs. Receptors originate from a girl aged 2 to 10 in good health and CMV-seronegative.

The CDR3 region is CASSYRGYEQYF. CDR3 bases: TGTGCCAGCAGCTATCGGGGCTACGAGCAGTACTTC. The gene calls are TRBV11-2 and TRBJ2-7; D possibly corresponds to TRBD2 (5 bases). V lost 4 bases and J 3 bases, leaving 7 bases between the germline ends. The length of the CDR3 is 12 residues. CDR1 and CDR2 from the germline V gene are SGHAT and FQNNGV.

The rearrangement joins TRBV6-1 to TRBJ1-2; no firm D call. The V gene lost 2 bases and the J gene lost 2 bases, with 15 bases spanning the gap. This CDR3 comprises 16 residues. CDR1 and CDR2 from the germline V gene are MNHNS and SASEGT. CDR3 loop: CASSEFFLEENYGYTF. The CDR3 nucleotides read TGTGCCAGCAGTGAATTTTTTCTAGAGGAAAACTATGGCTACACCTTC.

V usage is TRBV18 and J usage is TRBJ2-2; TRBD2 aligns across 12 bases. Germline lookup yields CDR1 KGHSH and CDR2 LQKENI. CDR3 length: 17 residues. Trimming cost V 0 bases and J 4 bases; bases outside gene matches: 3. The CDR3 DNA sequence: TGTGCCAGCTCACCACCGCAACTAGCGGGGGGCACCGGGGAGCTGTTTTTT. This sequence encodes CASSPPQLAGGTGELFF.

The chain joins TRBV6-1 to TRBJ1-5; 8 nucleotides align to TRBD2. The DNA end is more similar to TRBJ2-3, so the J call may be wrong. The CDR3 contains 14 residues. Looked up from germline, CDR1 is MNHNS and CDR2 is SASEGT. In DNA form, the CDR3 reads TGTGCCAGCAGTGAAAGGGACGGGGGGGCGCCCCAGTATTTT. Translation: CASSERDGGAPQYF.

The rearrangement joins TRBV19 to TRBJ2-5; D may be TRBD2 (7 bases). The CDR3 extends over 15 amino acids. The germline CDR1 and CDR2 sequences are LNHDA and SQIVND (reference sequence). Between the trimmed V and J ends, which lost 10 bases and 5 bases, there was a span of 23 bases. The DNA for the CDR3 is TGTGCCACCAGTGGTATAGGGGGGGACCCGGAGACCCAGTACTTC. Its protein product is CATSGIGGDPETQYF.

The chain uses TRBV10-3 and TRBJ1-2, with 7 bases matching TRBD1. The junction had 7 bases not matched to a gene; V was cut back by 10 bases and J by 2 bases. Germline CDR1 and CDR2: ENHRY and SYGVKD. The CDR3 sequence is 13 residues long. CDR3 in amino acids: CATKQGMNYGYTF. DNA for the CDR3: TGTGCCACGAAACAGGGGATGAACTATGGCTACACCTTC.

The chain carries TRBV2 and TRBJ2-7, with 11 positions matching TRBD1. J was trimmed by 3 bases and V by 6 bases; bases with no gene match: 7. CDR1 is SNHLY, CDR2 FYNNEI, per germline. This CDR3 has 15 residues. As DNA, the CDR3 is TGTGCCAGCAGCTCCTCGGGACAGGGGGACTACGAGCAGTACTTC. Protein product: CASSSSGQGDYEQYF.

This clone was seen only once. V gene TRBV7-4 combines with J gene TRBJ1-5; possible D gene TRBD1, 5 bases. Per the germline V gene, CDR1 is SGHVT and CDR2 is SQSDAQ. The CDR3 contains 13 residues. V gave up 5 bases and J gave up 6 bases, with 11 bases separating them. The CDR3 nucleotides read TGTGCCAGCAGCACTACGGGGGGTCAGCCCCAGCATTTT. It encodes CASSTTGGQPQHF.

The rearrangement joins TRBV11-2 to TRBJ1-2, with TRBD1 matching over 8 bases. CDR3 size: 14 residues. Germline V lookup: CDR1 SGHAT, CDR2 FQNNGV. Trimming cost V 5 bases and J 7 bases; bases outside gene matches: 9. The CDR3 DNA reads TGTGCCAGCAGCGATGACAGGGGCTGGGGTGGCTACACCTTC. This sequence encodes CASSDDRGWGGYTF.

This chain uses TRBV14 with TRBJ1-6; TRBD1 might be the D (6 bases). V was trimmed by 7 bases and J by 11 bases, leaving 15 bases between them. There are 13 residues in the CDR3. Germline V lookup: CDR1 SGHDN, CDR2 FVKESK. The CDR3 here is CASTAGTLTPLHF. CDR3 DNA: TGTGCCAGCACCGCCGGGACACTGACACCCCTCCACTTT.

This clone was picked up a small number of times. This chain joins TRBV7-9 and TRBJ1-1, with TRBD1 matching over 8 bases. Germline assignment: CDR1 SEHNR and CDR2 FQNEAQ (reference sequence). The ends lost 5 bases at V and 1 base at J; junction bases unmatched: 15. This CDR3 contains 18 residues. The CDR3 here is CASSPPRGQGEGNTEAFF. The CDR3 DNA sequence: TGTGCCAGCAGCCCCCCACGAGGACAGGGTGAGGGGAACACTGAAGCTTTCTTT. Using reference TRBV7-9 and TRBJ1-1 for the parts outside the CDR3, the full variable domain is DTGVSQNPRHKITKRGQNVTFRCDPISEHNRLYWYRQTLGQGPEFLTYFQNEAQLEKSRLLSDRFSAERPKGSFSTLEIQRTEQGDSAMYLCASSPPRGQGEGNTEAFFGQGTRLTVV.

The CDR3 nucleotides read TGTGCTAGTGGCGACCCATTGACTAGCGGGAGGGCAGATGAGCAGTTCTTC. Protein: CASGDPLTSGRADEQFF. The chain links TRBV12-5 to TRBJ2-1, with TRBD2 matching over 14 bases. J lost 8 bases, V lost 6 bases, and 12 bases had no gene match. The CDR3 has 17 residues. Germline lookup yields CDR1 LGHNT and CDR2 FRNRAP.

This chain joins TRBV21-1 and TRBJ2-7; TRBD2 is the table's D call and was not checked against the DNA. TRBV21-1 is a pseudogene locus. The CDR3 has 16 residues. The CDR3 DNA reads TGTGCCAGCAGCAATCAAGGACTAGCGGGGGGCTACGAGCAGTACTTC. Amino acids: CASSNQGLAGGYEQYF.

This sequence joins TRBV19 and TRBJ1-5, with TRBD1 matching 8 bases. The V and J ends lost 3 bases and 7 bases, in that order; junction bases with no gene match: 8. The CDR3 covers 15 residues. Germline V lookup: CDR1 LNHDA, CDR2 SQIVND (reference sequence). The CDR3 spells CASSIGGNRGQPQHF. In DNA, the CDR3 is TGTGCCAGTAGTATCGGGGGGAACAGGGGGCAGCCCCAGCATTTT.

The rearrangement joins TRBV5-1 to TRBJ2-7; 7 bases align to TRBD1. CDR1 SGHRS and CDR2 YFSETQ come from the germline V gene. V dropped 4 bases and J dropped 5; count of bases not matched to a gene: 12. The CDR3 length is 15 residues. The CDR3 sequence is CASSPQGLATDEQYF. CDR3 DNA sequence: TGCGCCAGCAGCCCACAGGGGCTAGCTACGGACGAGCAGTACTTC.

The chain uses TRBV7-6 and TRBJ2-7, with 13 bases fitting TRBD2. Germline CDR1 and CDR2: SGHVS and FNYEAQ. The CDR3 extends over 16 amino acids. Trimming at V came to 3 bases and at J to 2 bases, leaving 4 bases not matched to a gene. The CDR3 nucleotides read TGTGCCAGCAGCTTGGGGACTAGCGGGGCCCCCTACGAGCAGTACTTC. This translates into CASSLGTSGAPYEQYF. The entire variable domain, with the rest obtained from reference TRBV7-6 and TRBJ2-7, is as follows: GAGVSQSPRYKVTKRGQDVALRCDPISGHVSLYWYRQALGQGPEFLTYFNYEAQQDKSGLPNDRFSAERPEGSISTLTIQRTEQRDSAMYRCASSLGTSGAPYEQYFGPGTRLTVT.

The rearrangement links TRBV5-8 to TRBJ2-7, with 7 bases lining up with TRBD2. This CDR3 is built from 15 residues. CDR1 is SGHTS and CDR2 is YDEGEE in the germline V gene. J gave up 0 bases and V 4 bases, and 7 bases lay outside the gene matches. CDR3 region: CASSGEAGSSYEQYF. CDR3 bases: TGTGCCAGCAGCGGAGAAGCGGGAAGCTCCTACGAGCAGTACTTC. Looking up the rest from reference TRBV5-8 and TRBJ2-7 gives the full variable domain: EAGVTQSPTHLIKTRGQQATLRCSPISGHTSVYWYQQALGLGLQFLLWYDEGEERNRGNFPPRFSGRQFPNYSSELNVNALELEDSALYLCASSGEAGSSYEQYFGPGTRLTVT.

J is TRBJ1-6 and V is TRBV7-9; perhaps TRBD1 as D (5 bases). V lost 5 bases and J lost 7, with 12 bases in between. Germline V gives CDR1 SEHNR, CDR2 FQNEAQ (reference sequence). The CDR3 is 14 amino acids. CDR3 loop: CASSPQQGNSPLHF. DNA of the CDR3: TGTGCCAGCAGCCCCCAGCAGGGAAATTCACCCCTCCACTTT.

The chain carries TRBV2 and TRBJ2-3, with a weak D call TRBD1 (5 bases). V lost 6 bases and J lost 0, with 13 bases in between. The length of the CDR3 is 15 residues. The germline V gene encodes CDR1 SNHLY and CDR2 FYNNEI. The CDR3 here is CASRQEISSTDTQYF. DNA of the CDR3: TGTGCCAGCAGACAGGAGATTTCTAGCACAGATACGCAGTATTTT.

The CDR3 coding sequence is TGTGCCAGCAGGTACAGGGTGGAGAACACTGAAGCTTTCTTT. The encoded protein is CASRYRVENTEAFF. V and J are TRBV7-9 and TRBJ1-1, with D possibly matching TRBD1 (6 bases). There are 14 residues in the CDR3. V was pared by 6 bases and J by 1 base, with 12 bases between. Germline V CDR1 and CDR2: SEHNR, FQNEAQ (reference sequence).

The chain has TRBV4-2 and TRBJ2-1; 7 bases agree with TRBD2. The length of the CDR3 is 16 residues. Germline CDR1 is LGHNA and CDR2 is YNFKEQ. With V trimmed by 0 bases and J by 14 bases, 16 bases remained unmatched. The CDR3 loop is CASSQDPLGRGGRKFF. Written as DNA, the CDR3 is TGTGCCAGCAGCCAAGATCCATTGGGACGGGGCGGGAGAAAGTTCTTC.

This chain connects TRBV5-1 to TRBJ2-5; D is undetermined. The CDR3 consists of 14 residues. Per germline, CDR1 SGHRS and CDR2 YFSETQ. The V end was cut by 6 bases, the J end by 5 bases, with 17 bases between. This chain's CDR3 is CASTIATSGETQYF. The CDR3 coding sequence is TGCGCCAGCACCATTGCTACCTCCGGGGAGACCCAGTACTTC. Full variable domain (rest looked up from reference TRBV5-1 and TRBJ2-5): KAGVTQTPRYLIKTRGQQVTLSCSPISGHRSVSWYQQTPGQGLQFLFEYFSETQRNKGNFPGRFSGRQFSNSRSEMNVSTLELGDSALYLCASTIATSGETQYFGPGTRLLVL.

This clone was found a few times. The CDR3 DNA reads TGTGCCAGCAGCTTAGAAGGAAGGGGTTGGGATACGCAGTATTTT. It encodes CASSLEGRGWDTQYF. This chain uses TRBV11-2 with TRBJ2-3; TRBD1 is a possible D gene (5 bases). Germline CDR1 reads SGHAT; CDR2 reads FQNNGV. The CDR3 extends over 15 amino acids. Between the trimmed V and J ends, which lost 0 bases and 6 bases, there was a span of 13 bases.

This clone was detected a few times. This chain uses TRBV7-9 with TRBJ1-1; TRBD1 agrees at 8 bases. Germline loops: CDR1 SEHNR, CDR2 FQNEAQ (reference sequence). After removal of 5 bases from V and 5 bases from J, the junction contained 13 bases not matched to a gene. The CDR3 runs 16 residues. Here the CDR3 DNA reads TGTGCCAGCAGCCCATCACGGACAGGGTTGAGGACTGAAGCTTTCTTT. Its protein product is CASSPSRTGLRTEAFF.

The V and J genes are TRBV18 and TRBJ2-7, with 11 nucleotides matching TRBD1. Germline-derived CDR1 and CDR2 are KGHSH and LQKENI. The CDR3 has 15 residues. The V segment lost 1 base and the J segment 4 bases; nucleotides outside the gene matches: 3. CDR3 DNA sequence: TGTGCCAGCTCACCACGGGACAGGGGGGGATACGAGCAGTACTTC. Translated: CASSPRDRGGYEQYF.

The V call is TRBV14, the J call TRBJ1-2; possibly TRBD1 for D (6 bases). The CDR3 length is 14 residues. Germline-derived CDR1 and CDR2 are SGHDN and FVKESK. The V and J ends lost 1 base and 4 bases respectively, with 10 bases between them. The CDR3 region is CASSQGQASYGYTF. For the CDR3, the DNA is TGTGCCAGCAGCCAAGGACAGGCGTCCTATGGCTACACCTTC.

The chain carries TRBV5-6 and TRBJ2-2; D remains ambiguous. V shed 8 bases and J shed 7 bases, with 18 bases lying between them. The length of the CDR3 is 14 residues. CDR1 is SGHDT, CDR2 YYEEEE, per germline. CDR3 in DNA: TGTGCCAGTCATGACACTCCTCTGGTCGGGGAGCTGTTTTTT. Its protein product is CASHDTPLVGELFF.

The rearrangement uses TRBV15 and TRBJ2-1; TRBD2 agrees at 7 bases. This CDR3 is 15 amino acids long. Germline CDR1 reads LNHNV; CDR2 reads YYDKDF (reference sequence). The J segment lost 5 bases and the V segment lost 1 base, leaving 5 bases of the junction unmatched. The CDR3 protein is CATSRGPGTNNEQFF. CDR3 bases: TGTGCCACCAGCAGAGGCCCCGGGACTAACAATGAGCAGTTCTTC.

The chain combines TRBV2 with TRBJ2-3; a weak D match, TRBD1 (5 bases). The V end lost 7 bases, the J end lost 0 bases, and 11 bases lay between the germline ends. The CDR3 covers 14 residues. Germline CDR1 is SNHLY and CDR2 is FYNNEI. The CDR3 is CASTQGSSTDTQYF. The DNA of the CDR3 is TGTGCCAGCACCCAGGGTAGCAGCACAGATACGCAGTATTTT.